This T cell receptor beta chain stems from a study of cytomegalovirus exposure and HLA in healthy donors. Per the germline V gene, CDR1 is SGDLS and CDR2 is YYNGEE. V trimming: 0 bases; J trimming: 6 bases; junction bases outside the gene matches: 8. The CDR3 totals 16 residues. Researchers ran the PCR with 60 Vbeta and 13 Jbeta primers. TCRdb's copy holds only in-frame clones and misses some; the assay was immunoSEQ multiplex PCR. The sample shows some 150,000 clones, approximately 80% of them seen only once. V usage is TRBV9 and J usage is TRBJ2-2; TRBD2 matches at 7 bases. Source material: PBMCs. This clonotype was sampled from a man aged 25 to 45 in good health and CMV-seronegative. DNA of the CDR3: TGTGCCAGCAGCGTAGTGGCGGGAGCAGGTTCCGGGGAGCTGTTTTTT. It encodes CASSVVAGAGSGELFF.